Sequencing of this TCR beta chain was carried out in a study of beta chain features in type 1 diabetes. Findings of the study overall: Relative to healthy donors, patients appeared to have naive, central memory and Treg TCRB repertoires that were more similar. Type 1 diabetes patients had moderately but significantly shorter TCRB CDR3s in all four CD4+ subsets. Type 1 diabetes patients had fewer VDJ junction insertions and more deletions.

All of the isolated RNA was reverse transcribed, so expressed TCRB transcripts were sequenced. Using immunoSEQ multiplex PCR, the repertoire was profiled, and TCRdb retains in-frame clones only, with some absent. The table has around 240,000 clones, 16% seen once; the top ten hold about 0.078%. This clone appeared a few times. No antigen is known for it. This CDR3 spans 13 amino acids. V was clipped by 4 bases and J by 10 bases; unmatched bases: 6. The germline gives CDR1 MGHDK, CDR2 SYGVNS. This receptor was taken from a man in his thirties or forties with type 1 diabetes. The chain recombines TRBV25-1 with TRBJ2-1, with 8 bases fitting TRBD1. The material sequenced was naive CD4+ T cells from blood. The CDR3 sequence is CASSAPDRGEQFF. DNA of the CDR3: TGTGCCAGCAGTGCCCCAGACAGGGGAGAGCAGTTCTTC.